What follows are 7 T cell receptor beta chains derived from one specimen sequenced in a study of blood T cell repertoires in COVID-19. Measured with immunoSEQ multiplex PCR; TCRdb has only the in-frame clones, and not every one. The data contain tens of thousands of clones, 88% of them singletons. Specimen: peripheral blood. These receptors were obtained from a human donor in a cohort sampled during active COVID-19.

The chain links TRBV2 to TRBJ1-5, with D maybe TRBD1 (6 bases). Between the trimmed V and J ends, which lost 6 bases and 0 bases, there was a span of 18 bases. The CDR3 is 17 amino acids. Germline CDR1 is SNHLY and CDR2 is FYNNEI. CDR3 region: CASRPRTALYSNQPQHF. The CDR3 DNA follows: TGTGCCAGCAGGCCCCGGACAGCGCTGTATAGCAATCAGCCCCAGCATTTT.

The chain carries TRBV5-4 and TRBJ2-3; no clear D gene. This CDR3 comprises 13 residues. Per germline, CDR1 SGHNT and CDR2 YYREEE (reference sequence). The ends were cut back, 0 bases at V and 2 bases at J, with 4 bases in the middle. The CDR3 is CASSLDHTDTQYF. The CDR3 DNA reads TGTGCCAGCAGCTTGGATCACACAGATACGCAGTATTTT.

This clone has just one count. The V and J genes are TRBV2 and TRBJ1-1; TRBD1 aligns across 7 bases. The CDR3 length is 18 residues. J was trimmed by 0 bases and V by 6 bases; bases with no gene match: 16. Germline CDR1 reads SNHLY; CDR2 reads FYNNEI. The CDR3 DNA sequence: TGTGCCAGCAGCGAGACAGGGCAGTCAGTAAGGATGAACACTGAAGCTTTCTTT. It translates to CASSETGQSVRMNTEAFF.

In this sample, this clone turned up a few times. This chain connects TRBV3-1 (or the pseudogene TRBV3-2) to TRBJ2-1; TRBD1 might be the D (5 bases). The CDR3 loop spans 13 amino acids. V lost 2 bases to trimming and J lost 10 bases, with 12 bases between them. Per germline, CDR1 LGHDT and CDR2 YNNKEL (reference sequence). This CDR3 reads CASSQMSGNEQFF. DNA of the CDR3: TGTGCCAGCAGCCAAATGTCAGGGAACGAGCAGTTCTTC.

This clone occurred once. The V gene is TRBV9, the J gene TRBJ1-1; tentative D call: TRBD1 (5 bases). The CDR3 runs to 14 residues. CDR1 is SGDLS and CDR2 is YYNGEE in the germline V gene. Trimming cost V 6 bases and J 0 bases, with 12 bases left between them. The chain's CDR3 is CASTDGALNTEAFF. The DNA of the CDR3 is TGTGCCAGCACCGATGGGGCTTTGAACACTGAAGCTTTCTTT.

The chain combines TRBV7-9 with TRBJ1-6; 7 nucleotides line up with TRBD1. The V gene end was trimmed by 4 bases and the J gene end by 8 bases; junction bases not matched to a gene: 2. Germline CDR1 reads SEHNR; CDR2 reads FQNEAQ (reference sequence). The CDR3 loop spans 13 amino acids. The CDR3: CASSSGGDSPLHF. The CDR3, as DNA: TGTGCCAGCAGCTCAGGGGGTGATTCACCCCTCCACTTT.

V is TRBV5-1 and J is TRBJ1-1, with D uncertain. Germline-derived CDR1 and CDR2 are SGHRS and YFSETQ. This CDR3 spans 16 amino acids. V lost 0 bases and J 1 base, leaving 13 bases between the germline ends. DNA for the CDR3: TGCGCCAGCAGCTTGGCCCTTTCGACTGGGAACACTGAAGCTTTCTTT. Translated, it gives CASSLALSTGNTEAFF.